This T cell receptor beta chain derives from a study of early T cells in non-severe SARS-CoV-2 infection. Background on the study: The study sequenced bulk RNA from unsorted whole blood, with chains unpaired.

Each cDNA molecule carried a unique molecular identifier. From the 5' RACE reads, TCRdb called clonotypes with MiXCR, one entry per CDR3 protein. Of 54,000 or so distinct CDR3 sequences in the sample, around 12% were seen once. A note on this clonotype: Its cognate antigen is unknown.

The CDR3 consists of 14 residues. Germline CDR1 is MGHRA and CDR2 is YSYEKL. V was trimmed by 1 base and J by 4 bases, leaving 10 bases between them. The study's findings and limits: There was a bias toward anti-spike CD8 responses in VDJdb matching, which missed private and CD4 specificities.

The sequenced sample was whole blood. This sequence was found in an adult who was a healthcare worker with PCR-confirmed SARS-CoV-2 infection or an uninfected control (not recorded which). The V gene is TRBV4-1, the J gene TRBJ1-1; tentatively, D is TRBD1 (6 bases). The CDR3 loop reads CASSQVQGRTEAFF. As DNA, the CDR3 is TGCGCCAGCAGCCAAGTTCAGGGGCGCACTGAAGCTTTCTTT.